This entry lists 3 T cell receptor beta chains sequenced from one sample in a study of T cell responses to AZD1222 COVID-19 vaccine. Libraries were prepared by immunoSEQ multiplex PCR; TCRdb keeps only in-frame clonotypes and omits some of them. The sample lists approximately 100,000 clones; around 84% were seen once. This material consisted of peripheral blood, taken on day 0 of AZD1222 vaccination. All receptors derive from an adult in good health.

This chain connects TRBV2 to TRBJ1-4, with 8 bases aligning to TRBD1. J lost 8 bases, V lost 3 bases, and 14 bases had no gene match. There are 17 residues in the CDR3. Germline CDR1 SNHLY, CDR2 FYNNEI. The CDR3 region is CASSDPGQGRTLEKLFF. CDR3 nucleotide sequence: TGTGCCAGCAGTGACCCAGGACAGGGCCGCACTCTGGAAAAACTGTTTTTT.

This chain joins TRBV18 and TRBJ2-2; D not resolved. Trimming pared 2 bases from V and 2 bases from J, leaving 6 bases between. The germline V gene encodes CDR1 KGHSH and CDR2 LQKENI. CDR3 size: 14 residues. CDR3 nucleotides: TGTGCCAGCTCACCAAGTCAAAACACCGGGGAGCTGTTTTTT. The encoded protein is CASSPSQNTGELFF. The whole variable domain, filled in from reference TRBV18 and TRBJ2-2, reads NAGVMQNPRHLVRRRGQEARLRCSPMKGHSHVYWYRQLPEEGLKFMVYLQKENIIDESGMPKERFSAEFPKEGPSILRIQQVVRGDSAAYFCASSPSQNTGELFFGEGSRLTVL.

This clone was detected only once. The chain links TRBV11-2 to TRBJ2-7; no firm D call. V was clipped by 5 bases and J by 6 bases, with 8 bases between them. The CDR3 sequence is 11 residues long. Germline V gives CDR1 SGHAT, CDR2 FQNNGV. The CDR3 DNA sequence: TGTGCCAGCAGCGGCTCCGGCGAGCAGTACTTC. Amino acid sequence: CASSGSGEQYF.